These 24 T cell receptor beta chains originate from one sample sequenced in a study of long-term antiretroviral therapy in people with HIV. The run of the v3.0 immunoSEQ assay was at survey level. Assay used: immunoSEQ multiplex PCR; TCRdb lists only in-frame clones, some missing. The table has roughly 45,000 clones, about 80% seen once. The specimen comprised unsorted PBMCs, sampled 0.8 years after starting antiretroviral therapy. The receptors derive from a woman younger than 30 with HIV.

CDR3 sequence reads: CASSFSGRLSSYEQYF. The CDR3 DNA sequence: TGTGCCAGCAGTTTTAGCGGGAGGCTGAGCTCCTACGAGCAGTACTTC. The chain uses TRBV27 and TRBJ2-7; 10 nucleotides line up with TRBD2. The length of the CDR3 is 16 residues. The V gene's germline CDR1 is MNHEY and CDR2 SMNVEV (reference sequence). V lost 3 bases, J lost 0 bases, and 5 bases stayed unmatched.

This clone was found a few times. V and J are TRBV5-1 and TRBJ2-3; 11 bases match TRBD2. This CDR3 is 18 amino acids long. Germline trimming cut 0 bases from V and 0 bases from J; bases unmatched to any gene: 6. Looked up from germline, CDR1 is SGHRS and CDR2 is YFSETQ. CDR3 bases: TGCGCCAGCAGCTTGGCCTTTAGGACTAGCGGGAGCACAGATACGCAGTATTTT. This encodes CASSLAFRTSGSTDTQYF.

This chain links TRBV7-2 with TRBJ2-7, with D perhaps given as TRBD1 or TRBD2 (5 bases each). The V end was cut by 1 base, the J end by 7 bases, with 11 bases between. The CDR3 is 13 amino acids. CDR1 and CDR2 from the germline V gene are SGHTA and FQGNSA. The CDR3 DNA reads TGTGCCAGCAGCTTAGGGGGACCGGGAGAGCAGTACTTC. It is translated as CASSLGGPGEQYF.

The chain joins TRBV7-9 to TRBJ1-2; D is uncertain. The CDR3 runs to 11 residues. Germline-derived CDR1 and CDR2 are SEHNR and FQNEAQ (reference sequence). Here the CDR3 DNA reads TGTGCTTACGGGGTCGGCTATGGCTACACCTTC. Its protein product is CAYGVGYGYTF.

This chain joins TRBV10-3 and TRBJ1-1; no clear D gene. The V gene lost 8 bases and the J gene lost 5 bases, with 21 bases spanning the gap. Looked up from germline, CDR1 is ENHRY and CDR2 is SYGVKD. The CDR3 totals 15 residues. CDR3 region: CAIRDTGLWSTEAFF. The CDR3 DNA is TGTGCCATCCGGGATACCGGGTTGTGGAGTACTGAAGCTTTCTTT.

This clone has more than one count but fewer than ten. The chain couples TRBV7-9 to TRBJ2-7; 11 positions match TRBD1. Per germline, CDR1 SEHNR and CDR2 FQNEAQ (reference sequence). CDR3 length: 15 residues. V shed 1 base and J 5 bases; nucleotides not matched to a gene: 4. The CDR3: CASSLGGDRGNEQYF. CDR3 bases: TGTGCCAGCAGCTTAGGGGGGGACAGGGGGAACGAGCAGTACTTC. Variable domain in full (rest from reference TRBV7-9 and TRBJ2-7): DTGVSQNPRHKITKRGQNVTFRCDPISEHNRLYWYRQTLGQGPEFLTYFQNEAQLEKSRLLSDRFSAERPKGSFSTLEIQRTEQGDSAMYLCASSLGGDRGNEQYFGPGTRLTVT.

This chain uses TRBV10-3 with TRBJ2-3; no reliable D call. The CDR3 is made up of 12 amino acids. Germline assignment: CDR1 ENHRY and CDR2 SYGVKD. V was trimmed by 5 bases and J by 5 bases, leaving 8 bases between them. For the CDR3, the DNA is TGTGCCATCAGTACTGCCAAAGATACGCAGTATTTT. This translates into CAISTAKDTQYF.

This clone was seen just once. The chain carries TRBV28 and TRBJ1-1; D is undetermined. The CDR3 contains 14 residues. V was pared by 6 bases and J by 0 bases, with 11 bases between. Germline values: CDR1 MDHEN, CDR2 SYDVKM. CDR3 DNA sequence: TGTGCCAGCAGGGAAGAAAATATGAACACTGAAGCTTTCTTT. Protein: CASREENMNTEAFF.

V is TRBV19 and J is TRBJ2-5; D is undetermined. The ends were cut back, 3 bases at V and 5 bases at J, with 10 bases in the middle. The V gene's germline CDR1 is LNHDA and CDR2 SQIVND (reference sequence). The CDR3 contains 13 residues. The CDR3 loop is CASSIRNSETQYF. The CDR3 bases are TGTGCCAGTAGTATTAGGAATTCGGAGACCCAGTACTTC.

The CDR3 spells CASSLAADTQYF. In DNA, the CDR3 is TGTGCCAGCAGCTTAGCAGCAGATACGCAGTATTTT. The rearrangement links TRBV7-6 to TRBJ2-3; D not certain. The germline gives CDR1 SGHVS, CDR2 FNYEAQ. Trimming stripped 0 bases from V and 4 bases from J, with 2 bases between. This CDR3 is 12 amino acids long.

The V gene is TRBV2, the J gene TRBJ2-3; TRBD2 aligns across 11 bases. This CDR3 is 15 amino acids long. Germline V gene sequence: CDR1 SNHLY, CDR2 FYNNEI. The trim removed 3 bases at V and 3 bases at J, leaving 2 bases unmatched. The CDR3 here is CASSDWTSGTDTQYF. DNA for the CDR3: TGTGCCAGCAGTGATTGGACTAGCGGGACAGATACGCAGTATTTT.

The chain employs TRBV27 and TRBJ1-2; D might be TRBD1 (5 bases). Trimming left V 3 bases short and J 2 bases short, with 7 bases between. The CDR3 runs 13 residues. Germline CDR1 and CDR2: MNHEY and SMNVEV (reference sequence). CDR3 sequence (DNA): TGTGCCAGCAGTTTCACAGGCAACTATGGCTACACCTTC. Its translation: CASSFTGNYGYTF.

This clone was detected only a few times. V and J are TRBV2 and TRBJ2-7, with D possibly matching TRBD1 (6 bases). V dropped 7 bases and J dropped 4 bases, with 14 bases sitting between them. The CDR3 has 13 amino acids. Germline CDR1 SNHLY, CDR2 FYNNEI. The CDR3 reads CASTENRDYEQYF. For the CDR3, the DNA is TGTGCCAGCACGGAGAACAGGGATTACGAGCAGTACTTC. Drawing the rest from reference TRBV2 and TRBJ2-7, the complete variable domain is EPEVTQTPSHQVTQMGQEVILRCVPISNHLYFYWYRQILGQKVEFLVSFYNNEISEKSEIFDDQFSVERPDGSNFTLKIRSTKLEDSAMYFCASTENRDYEQYFGPGTRLTVT.

V usage is TRBV18 and J usage is TRBJ2-3, with 7 bases identical to TRBD1. CDR3 length: 15 residues. V trimming: 4 bases; J trimming: 6 bases; junction bases outside the gene matches: 10. Germline lookup yields CDR1 KGHSH and CDR2 LQKENI. The CDR3 bases are TGTGCCAGCTCACTGGGCCTAGGGGGCCGGGATACGCAGTATTTT. Protein: CASSLGLGGRDTQYF.

The rearrangement links TRBV5-1 to TRBJ2-3; possibly TRBD2 for D (7 bases). CDR1 SGHRS and CDR2 YFSETQ come from the germline V gene. The CDR3 runs 14 residues. V was clipped by 3 bases and J by 4 bases, with 12 bases between them. The CDR3 nucleotides are TGCGCCAGCAGCTCCGGAGGGGGGGCAGATACGCAGTATTTT. Translation gives CASSSGGGADTQYF. Complete variable domain (other parts from reference TRBV5-1 and TRBJ2-3): KAGVTQTPRYLIKTRGQQVTLSCSPISGHRSVSWYQQTPGQGLQFLFEYFSETQRNKGNFPGRFSGRQFSNSRSEMNVSTLELGDSALYLCASSSGGGADTQYFGPGTRLTVL.

J is TRBJ2-5 and V is TRBV6-6; D is undetermined. The ends were cut back, 5 bases at V and 5 bases at J, with 6 bases in the middle. Germline-derived CDR1 and CDR2 are MNHNY and SVGAGI (reference sequence). The CDR3 consists of 11 residues. The CDR3 DNA sequence: TGTGCCAGCAGTCATCGGGAGACCCAGTACTTC. This sequence encodes CASSHRETQYF.

This chain connects TRBV7-9 to TRBJ1-5; D is possibly TRBD1 (5 bases). Germline V CDR1 and CDR2: SEHNR, FQNEAQ (reference sequence). This CDR3 comprises 16 residues. V was shortened by 0 bases and J by 5 bases, with 14 bases between the two germline ends. The CDR3 bases are TGTGCCAGCAGCTTAGCGGTAGGCGTAGGGGATCAGCCCCAGCATTTT. Protein sequence: CASSLAVGVGDQPQHF.

CDR3 DNA: TGTGCCAGCAGCCAGGGGACAGGTGGCAATCAGCCCCAGCATTTT. Encoded protein: CASSQGTGGNQPQHF. J is TRBJ1-5 and V is TRBV6-5; 8 bases line up with TRBD1. The junction had 6 bases not matched to a gene; V was cut back by 6 bases and J by 2 bases. CDR3 size: 15 residues. In germline, CDR1 is MNHEY, CDR2 SVGAGI.

This sequence joins TRBV5-1 and TRBJ2-5; D not certain. This CDR3 is built from 14 residues. V was pared by 4 bases and J by 7 bases, with 17 bases between. Looked up from germline, CDR1 is SGHRS and CDR2 is YFSETQ. CDR3 in amino acids: CASSPGDRVGTQYF. Here the CDR3 DNA reads TGCGCCAGCAGCCCGGGTGACCGGGTTGGGACCCAGTACTTC.

J is TRBJ1-2 and V is TRBV15, with no clear D. The CDR3 is made up of 15 amino acids. Deletions cut 4 bases from V and 0 bases from J, with 12 bases between. Germline V gene sequence: CDR1 LNHNV, CDR2 YYDKDF (reference sequence). The CDR3 region is CATSIRGSANYGYTF. Here the CDR3 DNA reads TGTGCCACCAGCATCCGCGGTTCGGCTAACTATGGCTACACCTTC.

This CDR3 reads CAISDTGLAGHNEQFF. DNA for the CDR3: TGTGCCATCAGTGACACCGGCTTAGCGGGCCACAATGAGCAGTTCTTC. V gene TRBV10-3 combines with J gene TRBJ2-1, with 7 bases matching TRBD2. The germline V gene has CDR1 ENHRY and CDR2 SYGVKD. V was pared by 3 bases and J by 5 bases, with 10 bases of the junction left unmatched. The CDR3 is made up of 16 amino acids.

This clone was recorded once. The J gene is TRBJ2-1, the V gene TRBV7-3; 8 bases line up with TRBD1. The CDR3 is made up of 15 amino acids. The germline gives CDR1 SGHTA, CDR2 FQGTGA. Trimming cost V 2 bases and J 10 bases; bases outside gene matches: 10. CDR3 DNA sequence: TGTGCCAGCAGCTTACGCGGGACAGGCCTAGTCGAGCAGTTCTTC. Translation gives CASSLRGTGLVEQFF.

V is TRBV20-1 and J is TRBJ2-1; no firm D call. The CDR3 has 11 residues. Per germline, CDR1 DFQATT and CDR2 SNEGSKA (reference sequence). Trimming shortened V by 3 bases and J by 6 bases, and 6 bases separated the two germline ends. CDR3: CSARRLNEQFF. CDR3 in DNA: TGCAGTGCTAGGCGCCTCAATGAGCAGTTCTTC.

The chain has TRBV11-3 and TRBJ2-3; 13 nucleotides align to TRBD2. Germline V gene sequence: CDR1 SGHNT, CDR2 YENEEA. With 1 base clipped from V and 2 bases from J, the junction kept 3 bases outside the gene matches. This CDR3 contains 17 residues. CDR3 sequence: CASSLGLAGGTTDTQYF. The CDR3 bases are TGTGCCAGCAGCTTAGGACTAGCGGGAGGTACCACAGATACGCAGTATTTT.